This entry is about one TCR beta chain. Its specificity is not known. A read error may account for a junction end that differs from germline. The same CDR3 also results from other DNA sequences found in this sample. Methotrexate plus calcineurin inhibitor accompanied controls' myeloablative marrow transplants; sampling was 1 year later. The data stem from a study of T cells after posttransplantation cyclophosphamide. Germline lookup yields CDR1 MNHEY and CDR2 SVGAGI. The CDR3 has 12 residues. Study outcomes and limitations: Blood and skin or GI T cell repertoires showed limited TRB overlap. Donor-recipient repertoire similarity was low at 1-2 months, rising over year one. Recipient CMV seropositivity and CMV reactivation strongly tracked TRB clonality.

Repertoires were generated with immunoSEQ multiplex PCR, while TCRdb's copy carries only in-frame clones and drops some. The sample includes around 3,600 clones, 65% to 75% of them seen just once. Sequences were derived from PBMCs, sampled after allogeneic stem cell transplant with calcineurin inhibitor and methotrexate. V is TRBV6-5 and J is TRBJ1-1; D remains ambiguous. This TCR was recovered from a female patient in her forties or fifties who received an allogeneic stem cell transplant from an unrelated donor, was CMV-positive, and had acute and chronic GVHD. Some T cells may be provided by the graft donor. The CDR3 DNA reads TGTGCCAGCACAGGTGTTAACACTGAAGCTTTCTTC. Translating it yields CASTGVNTEAFF.